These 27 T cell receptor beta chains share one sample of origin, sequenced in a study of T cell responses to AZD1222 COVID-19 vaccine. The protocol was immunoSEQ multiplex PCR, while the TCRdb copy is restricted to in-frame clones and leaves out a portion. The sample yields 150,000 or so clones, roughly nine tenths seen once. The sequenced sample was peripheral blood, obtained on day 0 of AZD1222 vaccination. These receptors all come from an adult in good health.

The CDR3 protein is CASSRKGRTYNEQFF. Here the CDR3 DNA reads TGTGCCAGCAGCCGTAAGGGTCGCACCTACAATGAGCAGTTCTTC. The J gene is TRBJ2-1, the V gene TRBV5-8; D gene ambiguous. This CDR3 contains 15 residues. V lost 4 bases and J lost 2, with 13 bases in between. Germline V gene lookup returns CDR1 SGHTS and CDR2 YDEGEE.

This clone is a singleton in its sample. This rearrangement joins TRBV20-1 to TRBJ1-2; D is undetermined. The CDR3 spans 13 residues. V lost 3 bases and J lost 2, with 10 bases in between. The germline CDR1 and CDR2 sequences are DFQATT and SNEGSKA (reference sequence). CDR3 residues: CSASSGKNYGYTF. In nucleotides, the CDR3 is TGCAGTGCTAGTTCCGGGAAAAACTATGGCTACACCTTC.

The CDR3, as DNA: TGTGCCAGCAGTTACGCACTGAACACCGGGGAGCTGTTTTTT. Residues: CASSYALNTGELFF. The chain carries TRBV6-2 or TRBV6-3 and TRBJ2-2; D not certain. V was pared by 2 bases and J by 1 base, with 5 bases between. The CDR3 has 14 amino acids. Germline values: CDR1 MNHEY, CDR2 SVGEGT.

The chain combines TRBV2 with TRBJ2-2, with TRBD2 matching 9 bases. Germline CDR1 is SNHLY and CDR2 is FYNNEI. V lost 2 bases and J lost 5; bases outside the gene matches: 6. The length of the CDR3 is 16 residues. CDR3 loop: CASSELGREGTGELFF. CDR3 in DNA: TGTGCCAGCAGTGAACTAGGGCGGGAGGGTACCGGGGAGCTGTTTTTT.

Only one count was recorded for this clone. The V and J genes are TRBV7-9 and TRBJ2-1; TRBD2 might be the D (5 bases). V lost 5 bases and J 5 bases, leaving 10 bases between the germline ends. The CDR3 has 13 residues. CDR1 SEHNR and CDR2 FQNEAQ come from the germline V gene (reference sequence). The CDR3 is CASSGSGNNEQFF. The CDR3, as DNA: TGTGCCAGCAGCGGGAGCGGAAACAATGAGCAGTTCTTC.

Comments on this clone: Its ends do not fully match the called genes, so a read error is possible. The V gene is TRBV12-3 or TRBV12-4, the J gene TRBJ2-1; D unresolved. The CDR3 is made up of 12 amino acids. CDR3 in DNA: TGTGCCAGCAGCCCCTCCCACAATGAGCAGTTCTTC. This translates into CASSPSHNEQFF.

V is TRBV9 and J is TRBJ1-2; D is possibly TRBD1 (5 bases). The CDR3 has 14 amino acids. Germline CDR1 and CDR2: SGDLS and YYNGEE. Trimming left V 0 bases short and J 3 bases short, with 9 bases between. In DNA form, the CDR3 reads TGTGCCAGCAGCGTAGTCTCACAGGACTATGGCTACACCTTC. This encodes CASSVVSQDYGYTF.

The CDR3 region is CASSLGTGYGYTF. In nucleotides, the CDR3 is TGTGCCAGCAGTTTAGGGACAGGGTATGGCTACACCTTC. V gene TRBV27 combines with J gene TRBJ1-2; the match to TRBD1 covers 9 bases. After removal of 2 bases from V and 5 bases from J, the junction contained 0 bases not matched to a gene. The CDR3 runs to 13 residues. Germline V gives CDR1 MNHEY, CDR2 SMNVEV (reference sequence).

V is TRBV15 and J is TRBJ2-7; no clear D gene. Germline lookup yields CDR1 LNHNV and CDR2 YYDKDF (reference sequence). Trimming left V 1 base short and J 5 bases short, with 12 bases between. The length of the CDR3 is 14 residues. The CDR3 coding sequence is TGTGCCACCAGCAGAGCGGTCTCCCGGGACGAGCAGTACTTC. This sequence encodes CATSRAVSRDEQYF. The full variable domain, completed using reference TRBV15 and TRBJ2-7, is DAMVIQNPRYQVTQFGKPVTLSCSQTLNHNVMYWYQQKSSQAPKLLFHYYDKDFNNEADTPDNFQSRRPNTSFCFLDIRSPGLGDTAMYLCATSRAVSRDEQYFGPGTRLTVT.

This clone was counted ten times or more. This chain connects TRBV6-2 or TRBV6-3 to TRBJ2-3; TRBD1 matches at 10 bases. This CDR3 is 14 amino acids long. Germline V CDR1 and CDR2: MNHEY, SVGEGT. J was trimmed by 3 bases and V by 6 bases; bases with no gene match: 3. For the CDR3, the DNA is TGTGCCAGCAGCGGGACAGGGGATACAGATACGCAGTATTTT. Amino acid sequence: CASSGTGDTDTQYF.

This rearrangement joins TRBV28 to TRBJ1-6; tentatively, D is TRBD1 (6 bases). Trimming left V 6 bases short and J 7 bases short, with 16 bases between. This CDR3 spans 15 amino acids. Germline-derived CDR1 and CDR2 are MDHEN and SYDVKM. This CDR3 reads CASRPWTVTNSPLHF. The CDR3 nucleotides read TGTGCCAGCAGACCCTGGACAGTTACCAATTCACCCCTCCACTTT.

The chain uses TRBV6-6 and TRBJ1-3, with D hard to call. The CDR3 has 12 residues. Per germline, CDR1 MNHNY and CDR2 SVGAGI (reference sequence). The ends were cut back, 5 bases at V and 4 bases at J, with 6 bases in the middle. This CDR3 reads CASSVSGNTIYF. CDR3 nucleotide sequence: TGTGCCAGCAGTGTATCGGGAAACACCATATATTTT.

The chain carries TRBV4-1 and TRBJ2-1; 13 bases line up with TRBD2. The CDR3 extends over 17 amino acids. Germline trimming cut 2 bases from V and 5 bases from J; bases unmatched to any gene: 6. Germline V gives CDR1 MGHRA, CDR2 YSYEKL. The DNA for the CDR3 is TGCGCCAGCAGCCAATCCGGGACTAGCGGGATAAACAATGAGCAGTTCTTC. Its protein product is CASSQSGTSGINNEQFF.

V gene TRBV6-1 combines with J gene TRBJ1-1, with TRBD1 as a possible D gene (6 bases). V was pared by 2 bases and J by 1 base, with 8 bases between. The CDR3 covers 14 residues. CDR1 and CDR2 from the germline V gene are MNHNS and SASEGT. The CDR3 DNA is TGTGCCAGCAGTGAAACACAGGGGAACACTGAAGCTTTCTTT. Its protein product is CASSETQGNTEAFF.

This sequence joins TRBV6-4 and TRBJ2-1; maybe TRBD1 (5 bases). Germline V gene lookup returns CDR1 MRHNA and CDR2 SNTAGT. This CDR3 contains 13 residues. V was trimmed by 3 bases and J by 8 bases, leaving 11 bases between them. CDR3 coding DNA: TGTGCCAGCAGTGAGACAGAGGTGGATGAGCAGTTCTTC. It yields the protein CASSETEVDEQFF.

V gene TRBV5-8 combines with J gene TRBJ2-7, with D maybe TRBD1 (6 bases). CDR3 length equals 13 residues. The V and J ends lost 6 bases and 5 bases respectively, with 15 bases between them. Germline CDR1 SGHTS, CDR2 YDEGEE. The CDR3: CASTPIGGDEQYF. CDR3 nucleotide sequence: TGTGCCAGCACGCCCATAGGGGGAGACGAGCAGTACTTC.

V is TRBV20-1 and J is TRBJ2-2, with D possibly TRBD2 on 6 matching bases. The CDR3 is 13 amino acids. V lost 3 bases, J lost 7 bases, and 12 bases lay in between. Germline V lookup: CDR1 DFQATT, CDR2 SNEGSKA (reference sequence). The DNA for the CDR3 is TGCAGTGCTAGTCCGGGAGATGTCGGGGAGCTGTTTTTT. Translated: CSASPGDVGELFF.

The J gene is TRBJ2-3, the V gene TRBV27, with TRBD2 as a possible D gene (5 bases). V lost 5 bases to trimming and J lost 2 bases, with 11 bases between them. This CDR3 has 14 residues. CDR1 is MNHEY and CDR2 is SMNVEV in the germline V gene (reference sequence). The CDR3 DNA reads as TGTGCCAGCAGTACGGGGTTCCCCACAGATACGCAGTATTTT. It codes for CASSTGFPTDTQYF.

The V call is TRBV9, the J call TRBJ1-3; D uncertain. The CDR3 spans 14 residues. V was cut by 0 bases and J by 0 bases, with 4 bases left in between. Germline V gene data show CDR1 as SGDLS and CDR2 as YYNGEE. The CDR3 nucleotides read TGTGCCAGCAGCGTAGAGGACTCTGGAAACACCATATATTTT. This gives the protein CASSVEDSGNTIYF.

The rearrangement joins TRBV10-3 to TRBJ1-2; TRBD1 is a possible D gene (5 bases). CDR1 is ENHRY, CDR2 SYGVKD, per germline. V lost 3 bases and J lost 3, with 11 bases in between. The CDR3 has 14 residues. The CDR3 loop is CAISESGGYYGYTF. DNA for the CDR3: TGTGCCATCAGTGAATCGGGGGGATACTATGGCTACACCTTC.

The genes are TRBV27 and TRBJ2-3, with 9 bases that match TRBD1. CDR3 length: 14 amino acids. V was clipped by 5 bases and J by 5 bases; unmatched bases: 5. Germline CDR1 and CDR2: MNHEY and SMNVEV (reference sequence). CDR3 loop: CASSVGQGEDTQYF. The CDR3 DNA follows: TGTGCCAGCAGTGTGGGACAGGGAGAAGATACGCAGTATTTT.

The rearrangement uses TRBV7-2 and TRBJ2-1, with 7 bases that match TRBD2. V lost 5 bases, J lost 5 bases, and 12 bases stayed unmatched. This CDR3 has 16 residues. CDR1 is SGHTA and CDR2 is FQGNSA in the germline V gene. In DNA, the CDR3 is TGTGCCAGCAGCCGCAGACTAGCTGAAGTCAACAATGAGCAGTTCTTC. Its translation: CASSRRLAEVNNEQFF.

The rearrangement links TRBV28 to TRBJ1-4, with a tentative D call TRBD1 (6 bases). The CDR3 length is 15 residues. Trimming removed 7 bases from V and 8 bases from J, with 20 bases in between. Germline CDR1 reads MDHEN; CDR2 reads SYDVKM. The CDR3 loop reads CASNVQGRSGEKLFF. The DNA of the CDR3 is TGTGCCAGCAATGTACAGGGCCGATCCGGCGAAAAACTGTTTTTT.

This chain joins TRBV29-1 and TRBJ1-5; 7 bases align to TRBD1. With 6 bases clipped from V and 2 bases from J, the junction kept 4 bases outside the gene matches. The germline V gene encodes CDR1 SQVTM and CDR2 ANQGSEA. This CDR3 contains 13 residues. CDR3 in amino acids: CSVRQGGNQPQHF. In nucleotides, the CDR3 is TGCAGCGTGAGACAGGGCGGCAATCAGCCCCAGCATTTT.

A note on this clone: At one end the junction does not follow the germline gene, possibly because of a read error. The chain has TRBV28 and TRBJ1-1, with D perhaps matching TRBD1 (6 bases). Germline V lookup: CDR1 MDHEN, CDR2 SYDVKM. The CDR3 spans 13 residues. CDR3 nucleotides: TGTGCCACCAGTACAGGGCTTGGGGCTGAAGCTTTCTTT. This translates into CATSTGLGAEAFF.

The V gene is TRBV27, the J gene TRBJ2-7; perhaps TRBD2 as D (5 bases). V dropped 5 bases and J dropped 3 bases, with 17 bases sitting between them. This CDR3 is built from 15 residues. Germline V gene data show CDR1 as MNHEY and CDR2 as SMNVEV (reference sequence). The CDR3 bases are TGTGCCAGCAGTCCTAGGACTGGCGCGGGCTACGAGCAGTACTTC. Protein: CASSPRTGAGYEQYF.

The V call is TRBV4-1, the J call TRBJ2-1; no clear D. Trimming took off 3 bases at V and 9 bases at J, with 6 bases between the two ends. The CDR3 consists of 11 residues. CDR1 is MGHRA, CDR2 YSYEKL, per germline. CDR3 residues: CASSQYSEQFF. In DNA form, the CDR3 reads TGCGCCAGCAGCCAGTATAGTGAGCAGTTCTTC.